What follows are 30 T cell receptor beta chains derived from one specimen sequenced in a study of blood T cells in healthy people across ages. The second PCR ran about 6 to 12 cycles with a sample-barcoded 5' primer and J-beta primers. TCRdb ran MiXCR on the 5' RACE reads and lists one entry per CDR3 protein. The sample records 720,000 or so distinct CDR3 sequences, around 38% being singletons. Sequencing was carried out using blood. The source is an elderly man in good health.

As regards this clonotype: The final CDR3 position lacks the conserved phenylalanine or tryptophan, pointing to a likely read error. The J gene is TRBJ2-1, the V gene TRBV7-9, with 7 bases lining up with TRBD2. Looked up from germline, CDR1 is SEHNR and CDR2 is FQNEAQ (reference sequence). Losses at the gene ends were 3 bases for V and 7 bases for J; bases not matched to a gene: 9. This CDR3 is built from 15 residues. CDR3 protein: CASSFPSAGENEQFC. The CDR3 DNA follows: TGTGCCAGCAGCTTCCCCTCCGCGGGAGAGAATGAGCAGTTCTGC.

The chain links TRBV12-3 or TRBV12-4 to TRBJ2-2; 9 positions agree with TRBD2. Trimming removed 8 bases from V and 7 bases from J; junction bases left unmatched: 8. This CDR3 comprises 14 residues. The CDR3 DNA follows: TGTGCCAGCCGAGCGGGGGGACCGGTCGGGGAGCTGTTTTTT. As protein: CASRAGGPVGELFF.

The chain employs TRBV28 and TRBJ1-2; TRBD1 matches at 9 bases. Germline CDR1 reads MDHEN; CDR2 reads SYDVKM. The CDR3 has 16 residues. Germline trimming cut 2 bases from V and 4 bases from J; bases unmatched to any gene: 8. As DNA, the CDR3 is TGTGCCAGCAGTTTAGTCGGGACAGGGAGGGGCTATGGCTACACCTTC. It translates to CASSLVGTGRGYGYTF.

The chain couples TRBV20-1 to TRBJ2-4; the match to TRBD1 covers 8 bases. Losses at the gene ends were 5 bases for V and 0 bases for J; bases not matched to a gene: 6. Germline CDR1 DFQATT, CDR2 SNEGSKA (reference sequence). The length of the CDR3 is 15 residues. CDR3 sequence (DNA): TGCAGTGCTCACCAGGGGGCCGAAGCCAAAAACATTCAGTACTTC. This gives the protein CSAHQGAEAKNIQYF.

This clonotype was observed a single time. The chain uses TRBV15 and TRBJ2-1; no reliable D call. Trimming left V 0 bases short and J 8 bases short, with 8 bases between. CDR3 length: 13 amino acids. CDR1 LNHNV and CDR2 YYDKDF come from the germline V gene (reference sequence). The CDR3 sequence: CATSRDLGDEQFF. CDR3 in DNA: TGTGCCACCAGCAGAGATTTAGGCGATGAGCAGTTCTTC.

On this clonotype itself: At one of its ends the junction is not consistent with the germline gene, which may arise from a read error. V usage is TRBV11-2 and J usage is TRBJ1-6; weak D call: TRBD1 (5 bases). CDR3 size: 15 residues. Germline V gene lookup returns CDR1 SGHAT and CDR2 FQNNGV. The chain's CDR3 is CACSLGGGGSSPLHF. CDR3 coding DNA: TGTGCCTGCAGCTTAGGTGGGGGGGGAAGTTCACCCCTCCACTTT.

The chain employs TRBV29-1 and TRBJ2-1, with 13 bases matching TRBD2. Germline V gives CDR1 SQVTM, CDR2 ANQGSEA. J was trimmed by 5 bases and V by 7 bases; bases with no gene match: 8. The CDR3 runs 15 residues. The CDR3 loop reads CSAEGTSGDNNEQFF. Here the CDR3 DNA reads TGCAGCGCCGAAGGGACTAGCGGGGATAACAATGAGCAGTTCTTC.

V and J are TRBV14 and TRBJ1-3; 9 nucleotides agree with TRBD1. The CDR3 has 15 residues. Germline V gene sequence: CDR1 SGHDN, CDR2 FVKESK. The trim removed 4 bases at V and 1 base at J, leaving 2 bases unmatched. In nucleotides, the CDR3 is TGTGCCAGCAGCCTTGGACAGGGGTCTGGAAACACCATATATTTT. It yields the protein CASSLGQGSGNTIYF.

This chain uses TRBV4-2 with TRBJ1-1; possibly TRBD1 for D (6 bases). The germline V gene encodes CDR1 LGHNA and CDR2 YNFKEQ. V shed 4 bases and J shed 2 bases, with 17 bases lying between them. The length of the CDR3 is 16 residues. The CDR3 region has the DNA TGTGCCAGCAGCCTAAGCGGGGGACAACGTAACACTGAAGCTTTCTTT. Protein product: CASSLSGGQRNTEAFF.

This rearrangement joins TRBV5-1 to TRBJ2-1; the match to TRBD2 covers 8 bases. This CDR3 region has 16 residues. V lost 3 bases, J lost 4 bases, and 9 bases stayed unmatched. Germline V lookup: CDR1 SGHRS, CDR2 YFSETQ. CDR3 bases: TGCGCCAGCAGCTACGGGGGGGACACTATTTACAATGAGCAGTTCTTC. It is translated as CASSYGGDTIYNEQFF.

A few counts support this clonotype. The V and J genes are TRBV7-6 and TRBJ2-1, with D tentatively TRBD1 (6 bases). Trimming cost V 5 bases and J 8 bases, with 22 bases left between them. Germline CDR1 is SGHVS and CDR2 is FNYEAQ. CDR3 length equals 16 residues. The CDR3 loop reads CASSPMVQGGGDEQFF. The CDR3 DNA sequence: TGTGCCAGCAGCCCCATGGTACAGGGTGGTGGCGATGAGCAGTTCTTC.

The V gene is TRBV6-2 or TRBV6-3, the J gene TRBJ1-1; D gene unclear. This CDR3 is 11 amino acids long. V dropped 8 bases and J dropped 1 base, with 5 bases sitting between them. The germline V gene has CDR1 MNHEY and CDR2 SVGEGT. The chain's CDR3 is CASPQNTEAFF. As DNA, the CDR3 is TGTGCCAGCCCCCAGAACACTGAAGCTTTCTTT.

This clonotype has ten or more counts. V and J are TRBV3-1 and TRBJ2-1; 10 bases match TRBD2. This CDR3 spans 18 amino acids. The J segment lost 6 bases and the V segment lost 0 bases, leaving 11 bases of the junction unmatched. Germline assignment: CDR1 LGHDT and CDR2 YNNKEL (reference sequence). The CDR3, as DNA: TGTGCCAGCAGCCAAGACCTGGTACTAGCGGGAAAAGGCAATGAGCAGTTCTTC. Translation gives CASSQDLVLAGKGNEQFF.

The chain is built from TRBV20-1 and TRBJ1-5; 7 bases are a match to TRBD1. Germline lookup yields CDR1 DFQATT and CDR2 SNEGSKA (reference sequence). The CDR3 covers 14 residues. Trimming took 6 bases from V and 0 from J; bases not matched to a gene: 5. CDR3 in DNA: TGCAGTGCCACGGACAGGACTAGCAATCAGCCCCAGCATTTT. The encoded protein is CSATDRTSNQPQHF.

The sample holds a few counts of this clonotype. V usage is TRBV4-1 and J usage is TRBJ2-7, with D perhaps being TRBD1 or TRBD2 (5 bases each). Germline loops: CDR1 MGHRA, CDR2 YSYEKL. This CDR3 has 13 residues. V was clipped by 0 bases and J by 7 bases, with 10 bases between them. CDR3 amino acids: CASSQDEGWEQYF. The CDR3 nucleotides are TGCGCCAGCAGCCAAGATGAGGGGTGGGAGCAGTACTTC.

The CDR3 is CASSLARGDNEQFF. The CDR3 nucleotides are TGTGCCAGCAGCCTCGCGAGGGGAGACAATGAGCAGTTCTTC. J is TRBJ2-1 and V is TRBV7-9; either TRBD1 or TRBD2 may fit D (5 bases each). Germline loops: CDR1 SEHNR, CDR2 FQNEAQ (reference sequence). There are 14 residues in the CDR3. V lost 5 bases to trimming and J lost 5 bases, with 13 bases between them.

This clonotype was seen a few times. The rearrangement joins TRBV7-2 to TRBJ2-3; D perhaps matches TRBD2 (5 bases). The CDR3 is made up of 15 amino acids. Germline loops: CDR1 SGHTA, CDR2 FQGNSA. V shed 3 bases and J shed 3 bases, with 13 bases lying between them. CDR3 coding DNA: TGTGCCAGCAGCTTCGCCTCGAGGGAGACAGATACGCAGTATTTT. Its protein is CASSFASRETDTQYF.

This clonotype was picked up a small number of times. The chain joins TRBV14 to TRBJ2-5; 9 nucleotides align to TRBD2. The germline V gene has CDR1 SGHDN and CDR2 FVKESK. Trimming at V came to 5 bases and at J to 2 bases, leaving 9 bases not matched to a gene. This CDR3 contains 16 residues. CDR3 in DNA: TGTGCCAGCAGCATATCACTAGCGGGCCCTCAAGAGACCCAGTACTTC. Translating gives CASSISLAGPQETQYF.

A few counts support this clonotype. The V and J genes are TRBV27 and TRBJ2-5; the D is unclear. Trimming shortened V by 6 bases and J by 4 bases, and 18 bases separated the two germline ends. The CDR3 spans 15 residues. Germline CDR1 is MNHEY and CDR2 is SMNVEV (reference sequence). The CDR3 DNA reads as TGTGCCAGCAGCCTTCGCCTTCTGAAGGGAGAGACCCAGTACTTC. This gives the protein CASSLRLLKGETQYF.

The chain combines TRBV27 with TRBJ2-3, with TRBD2 matching over 14 bases. Germline-derived CDR1 and CDR2 are MNHEY and SMNVEV (reference sequence). The trim removed 7 bases at V and 2 bases at J, leaving 11 bases unmatched. This CDR3 has 18 amino acids. CDR3 sequence: CASNPGTSGRRSTDTQYF. As DNA, the CDR3 is TGTGCCAGCAATCCCGGGACTAGCGGGAGAAGGTCCACAGATACGCAGTATTTT.

Turning to this clonotype: A read error may be the cause here, since a much bigger clone is one base away. The chain uses TRBV20-1 and TRBJ2-7; 9 bases are shared with TRBD2. Germline-derived CDR1 and CDR2 are DFQATT and SNEGSKA (reference sequence). After removal of 6 bases from V and 0 bases from J, the junction contained 12 bases not matched to a gene. The CDR3 runs 16 residues. The CDR3 coding sequence is TGCAGTGCCATCGGGACTAGCTGGAGGGCCTCCTACGAGCAGTACTTC. As protein: CSAIGTSWRASYEQYF.

The gene calls are TRBV6-6 and TRBJ1-4; 7 bases fit TRBD1. Looked up from germline, CDR1 is MNHNY and CDR2 is SVGAGI (reference sequence). The CDR3 contains 15 residues. V shed 5 bases and J 5 bases; nucleotides not matched to a gene: 8. CDR3: CASSVRTGRNEKLFF. For the CDR3, the DNA is TGTGCCAGCAGTGTACGGACAGGCAGAAATGAAAAACTGTTTTTT.

A word on this clonotype: A much larger clone lies a single base off, so this may be a read error. The chain employs TRBV10-3 and TRBJ2-6; D is unclear. The germline V gene has CDR1 ENHRY and CDR2 SYGVKD. The CDR3 is 14 residues long. Trimming stripped 6 bases from V and 2 bases from J, with 8 bases between. CDR3 amino acids: CAISRSPGANVLTF. The CDR3 DNA sequence: TGTGCCATCAGCAGGAGCCCTGGGGCCAACGTCCTGACTTTC.

The sample holds one count of this clonotype. V and J are TRBV5-1 and TRBJ1-1, with D unresolved. The V end was cut by 5 bases, the J end by 1 base, with 15 bases between. Germline V gives CDR1 SGHRS, CDR2 YFSETQ. The CDR3 has 15 amino acids. CDR3 sequence (DNA): TGCGCCAGCAGTAGGGAACAGACCACGAACACTGAAGCTTTCTTT. Its translation: CASSREQTTNTEAFF.

Remarks on this clonotype: This could be a read error, since a much larger clone is one nucleotide away. This chain connects TRBV6-2 or TRBV6-3 to TRBJ2-1, with unresolved D. Trimming took 0 bases from V and 10 from J, leaving 10 bases between them. Germline CDR1 is MNHEY and CDR2 is SVGEGT. This CDR3 is built from 13 residues. DNA for the CDR3: TGTGCCAGCAGTTACTCGGGCCTATACGAGCAGTTCTTC. It codes for CASSYSGLYEQFF.

This rearrangement joins TRBV9 to TRBJ2-7; the D is unclear. In germline, CDR1 is SGDLS, CDR2 YYNGEE. This CDR3 spans 14 amino acids. V was clipped by 5 bases and J by 2 bases, with 14 bases between them. As DNA, the CDR3 is TGTGCCAGCAGTCTAGACTTCCAGCCCTACGAGCAGTACTTC. Encoded protein: CASSLDFQPYEQYF.

J is TRBJ1-2 and V is TRBV5-1; D is unresolved. Trimming removed 1 base from V and 4 bases from J, with 14 bases in between. Germline V gene lookup returns CDR1 SGHRS and CDR2 YFSETQ. The CDR3 runs 15 residues. For the CDR3, the DNA is TGCGCCAGCAGCTTGCTAAGGAGCGGGCCCTATGGCTACACCTTC. Translation: CASSLLRSGPYGYTF.

This clonotype was seen a handful of times. The CDR3 DNA reads as TGCAGTGCTAGGACTCGGTGGGACACTGAAGCTTTCTTT. Its protein product is CSARTRWDTEAFF. This sequence joins TRBV20-1 and TRBJ1-1; D gene uncertain. V was shortened by 3 bases and J by 3 bases, with 11 bases between the two germline ends. The CDR3 is made up of 13 amino acids. Germline V CDR1 and CDR2: DFQATT, SNEGSKA (reference sequence).

Points on this clonotype: This may be a read error: a much more frequent sequence differs by one nucleotide. The gene calls are TRBV16 and TRBJ2-7; D is undetermined. Germline assignment: CDR1 KGHSY and CDR2 FQNENV. V lost 0 bases and J lost 2, with 5 bases in between. The CDR3 sequence is 13 residues long. The CDR3 coding sequence is TGTGCCAGCAGCCAATCTCCTACCTACGAGCAGTACTTC. It codes for CASSQSPTYEQYF.

This rearrangement joins TRBV6-2 or TRBV6-3 to TRBJ1-5; weak D call: TRBD1 (5 bases). This CDR3 spans 12 amino acids. Trimming stripped 6 bases from V and 4 bases from J, with 7 bases between. Germline CDR1 reads MNHEY; CDR2 reads SVGEGT. In nucleotides, the CDR3 is TGTGCCAGCAGCAGGGAAAATCAGCCCCAGCATTTT. It specifies CASSRENQPQHF.